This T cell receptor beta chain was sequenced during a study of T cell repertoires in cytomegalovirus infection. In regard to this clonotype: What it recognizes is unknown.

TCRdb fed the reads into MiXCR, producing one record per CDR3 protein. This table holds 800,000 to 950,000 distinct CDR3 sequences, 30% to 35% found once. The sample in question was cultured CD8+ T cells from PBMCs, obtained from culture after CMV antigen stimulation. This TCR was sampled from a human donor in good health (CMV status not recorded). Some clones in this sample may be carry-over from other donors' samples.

The CDR3 protein is CASSYKGGYTEAFF. DNA of the CDR3: TGTGCCAGCAGTTACAAGGGTGGGTACACTGAAGCTTTCTTT. J is TRBJ1-1 and V is TRBV6-5, with D uncertain. The CDR3 runs 14 residues. Germline-derived CDR1 and CDR2 are MNHEY and SVGAGI. Deletions cut 2 bases from V and 3 bases from J, with 10 bases between.